These 23 T cell receptor beta chains share one sample of origin, sequenced in a study of T cells in Graves' hyperthyroidism and ophthalmopathy. Researchers amplified the TCR beta CDR3 regions from RNA transcripts. Researchers ran a first-round RT-PCR on the TCR CDR3 using the HTBI primer set. In TCRdb, the multiplex PCR reads were re-called with MiXCR into one record per CDR3 protein. The repertoire holds nearly 250,000 distinct CDR3 sequences, with over 20% as singletons. The sequenced sample was blood. Every receptor here comes from a woman aged 40 to 50 with Graves' ophthalmopathy.

This chain connects TRBV11-2 to TRBJ2-7; D is undetermined. The CDR3 is 11 residues long. Germline V gives CDR1 SGHAT, CDR2 FQNNGV. The germline V and J ends were trimmed by 0 bases and 10 bases, with 7 bases remaining between them. The CDR3 spells CASSLESAQYF. CDR3 DNA: TGTGCCAGCAGCTTAGAGTCGGCCCAGTACTTC.

This clonotype has a count of ten or more. The chain uses TRBV7-8 and TRBJ2-2, with D unclear. Per germline, CDR1 SGHVS and CDR2 FQNEAQ. This CDR3 has 16 residues. Trimming took off 1 base at V and 0 bases at J, with 9 bases between the two ends. The CDR3 DNA follows: TGTGCCAGCAGCTTAGTCAGTATAGCGAACACCGGGGAGCTGTTTTTT. It encodes CASSLVSIANTGELFF.

This clonotype occurred many times. The J gene is TRBJ2-7, the V gene TRBV20-1; 9 nucleotides align to TRBD2. CDR3 length: 15 residues. Trimming at V came to 0 bases and at J to 4 bases, leaving 7 bases not matched to a gene. CDR1 DFQATT and CDR2 SNEGSKA come from the germline V gene (reference sequence). CDR3 in DNA: TGCAGTGCTAGAGATCTGGGACTAGCCGGGTACGAGCAGTACTTC. Its translation: CSARDLGLAGYEQYF.

This clonotype was counted at least ten times. V usage is TRBV7-8 and J usage is TRBJ2-7; D possibly corresponds to TRBD1 (6 bases). Per the germline V gene, CDR1 is SGHVS and CDR2 is FQNEAQ. CDR3 length equals 15 residues. V was shortened by 5 bases and J by 1 base, with 15 bases between the two germline ends. CDR3 nucleotides: TGTGCCAGCAGCCAGGGGCAGGGCGAGTCCTACGAGCAGTACTTC. Its translation is CASSQGQGESYEQYF.

This clonotype was seen repeatedly, ten times or more. This rearrangement joins TRBV12-3 or TRBV12-4 to TRBJ2-2; TRBD2 agrees at 7 bases. This CDR3 is built from 16 residues. J was trimmed by 0 bases and V by 6 bases; bases with no gene match: 7. The CDR3 DNA is TGTGCCAGCAGATATGGGAGGGCTTCGAACACCGGGGAGCTGTTTTTT. It is translated as CASRYGRASNTGELFF.

This clonotype was picked up one time. The chain links TRBV5-1 to TRBJ2-7; D might be TRBD1 or TRBD2, each matching 6 bases. Between the trimmed V and J ends, which lost 4 bases and 5 bases, there was a span of 16 bases. This CDR3 has 14 residues. The germline CDR1 and CDR2 sequences are SGHRS and YFSETQ. The CDR3 spells CASSRGLAQDEQYF. As DNA, the CDR3 is TGCGCCAGCAGCCGGGGGCTAGCACAGGACGAGCAGTACTTC.

This clonotype showed up many times. The gene calls are TRBV6-5 and TRBJ2-7; D is unresolved. The V end lost 2 bases, the J end lost 3 bases, and 8 bases lay between the germline ends. This CDR3 has 13 residues. Germline CDR1 MNHEY, CDR2 SVGAGI. The CDR3 DNA reads TGTGCCAGCAGTTACCGGAAGGGCTACGAGCAGTACTTC. Translated: CASSYRKGYEQYF.

The CDR3 DNA follows: TGTGCCATCAGGGCACCGGACAGTCTAGCTGAAGCTTTCTTT. It is translated as CAIRAPDSLAEAFF. This chain connects TRBV10-3 to TRBJ1-1; TRBD1 might be the D (6 bases). Germline V CDR1 and CDR2: ENHRY, SYGVKD. This CDR3 has 14 residues. V was cut by 6 bases and J by 6 bases, with 17 bases left in between.

This clonotype has ten or more counts. The V gene is TRBV11-2, the J gene TRBJ2-7; TRBD2 agrees at 14 bases. Germline V CDR1 and CDR2: SGHAT, FQNNGV. With V trimmed by 7 bases and J by 2 bases, 10 bases remained unmatched. The CDR3 runs 17 residues. The CDR3 sequence: CASTDLRLAGGPYEQYF. Here the CDR3 DNA reads TGTGCCAGCACCGACCTCCGACTAGCGGGAGGGCCCTACGAGCAGTACTTC.

V gene TRBV12-3 or TRBV12-4 combines with J gene TRBJ2-5; no firm D call. The CDR3 consists of 13 residues. Trimming removed 1 base at V and 6 bases at J, with 9 bases between. The CDR3 loop is CASSLGVDKTQYF. In DNA form, the CDR3 reads TGTGCCAGCAGTTTAGGCGTCGACAAGACCCAGTACTTC.

In its sample, this clonotype was seen many times. This chain joins TRBV27 and TRBJ2-7, with D possibly TRBD1 on 5 matching bases. Germline V gene sequence: CDR1 MNHEY, CDR2 SMNVEV (reference sequence). With 5 bases removed from V and 3 bases from J, the gap between germline ends came to 11 bases. The CDR3 has 13 amino acids. CDR3 coding DNA: TGTGCCAGCAGTCAATTCCAGGGCTACGAGCAGTACTTC. It translates to CASSQFQGYEQYF.

In this sample, this clonotype turned up many times. The rearrangement joins TRBV7-3 to TRBJ2-2; tentative D call: TRBD1 (6 bases). The V gene's germline CDR1 is SGHTA and CDR2 FQGTGA. Trimming left V 4 bases short and J 4 bases short, with 16 bases between. The CDR3 is 16 amino acids. CDR3 nucleotides: TGTGCCAGCAGCTCCCACAGGGAACTGGGCACCGGGGAGCTGTTTTTT. It codes for CASSSHRELGTGELFF.

This chain links TRBV4-3 with TRBJ1-2, with D perhaps matching TRBD1 (5 bases). Trimming stripped 0 bases from V and 3 bases from J, with 8 bases between. This CDR3 is 14 amino acids long. The germline CDR1 and CDR2 sequences are LGHNA and YSLEER. CDR3 amino acids: CASSQDTGDYGYTF. The CDR3 nucleotides are TGCGCCAGCAGCCAAGATACAGGCGACTATGGCTACACCTTC.

This clonotype was counted ten times or more. CDR3 bases: TGTGCCTGGAGTGTGTCTAGCGGAGCCTACGAGCAGTACTTC. This translates into CAWSVSSGAYEQYF. This chain connects TRBV30 to TRBJ2-7; 7 bases agree with TRBD2. Germline assignment: CDR1 GTSNPN and CDR2 SVGIG (reference sequence). J lost 2 bases, V lost 0 bases, and 4 bases had no gene match. The CDR3 contains 14 residues.

At least ten counts were recorded for this clonotype. The gene calls are TRBV6-1 and TRBJ2-2; 7 bases line up with TRBD1. J lost 4 bases, V lost 8 bases, and 4 bases had no gene match. CDR3 length: 13 amino acids. Germline V CDR1 and CDR2: MNHNS, SASEGT. CDR3 DNA: TGTGCCAGCGACAGGGTAGGCACCGGGGAGCTGTTTTTT. This sequence encodes CASDRVGTGELFF.

This clonotype has ten or more counts. The rearrangement joins TRBV19 to TRBJ1-1; D is possibly TRBD1 (6 bases). Trimming took off 3 bases at V and 0 bases at J, with 14 bases between the two ends. Germline-derived CDR1 and CDR2 are LNHDA and SQIVND (reference sequence). This CDR3 contains 16 residues. The CDR3 nucleotides read TGTGCCAGTAGTATCGTAGGGGGGACCATGAACACTGAAGCTTTCTTT. Translating gives CASSIVGGTMNTEAFF.

This clonotype was counted many times. Relative to the germline gene, one junction end is altered; a read error may explain this. The chain combines TRBV7-2 with TRBJ1-2; TRBD1 aligns across 8 bases. This CDR3 has 11 amino acids. The germline gives CDR1 SGHTA, CDR2 FQGNSA. The CDR3 DNA sequence: TGTGCCAGCAGCATTGGACAGGGAGTCGTTTTC. Translated, it gives CASSIGQGVVF.

This clonotype was observed a handful of times. The rearrangement uses TRBV30 and TRBJ2-5; weak D call: TRBD2 (6 bases). Germline V gives CDR1 GTSNPN, CDR2 SVGIG (reference sequence). The V end lost 2 bases, the J end lost 4 bases, and 11 bases lay between the germline ends. This CDR3 spans 13 amino acids. CDR3 sequence: CAWSRGRGETQYF. CDR3 sequence (DNA): TGTGCCTGGAGTCGAGGGCGGGGAGAGACCCAGTACTTC.

This clonotype was seen repeatedly, ten times or more. The chain is built from TRBV11-2 and TRBJ1-1; D gene uncertain. Germline V CDR1 and CDR2: SGHAT, FQNNGV. The CDR3 consists of 13 residues. V was pared by 4 bases and J by 1 base, with 7 bases between. This CDR3 is CASSSAENTEAFF. The CDR3 bases are TGTGCCAGCAGCTCCGCAGAGAACACTGAAGCTTTCTTT.

The rearrangement links TRBV6-4 to TRBJ1-1; D is unclear. This CDR3 spans 15 amino acids. Germline CDR1 is MRHNA and CDR2 is SNTAGT. The V end was cut by 2 bases, the J end by 3 bases, with 13 bases between. The CDR3 spells CASSDLITRYTEAFF. The CDR3 DNA follows: TGTGCCAGCAGTGACCTAATCACAAGGTACACTGAAGCTTTCTTT.

Of note for this clonotype: One junction end disagrees with the germline gene, perhaps due to a read error. J is TRBJ2-7 and V is TRBV7-2; 7 nucleotides match TRBD2. TRBJ2-1 explains the end of the DNA better; the J call may be wrong. This CDR3 region has 12 residues. The germline CDR1 and CDR2 sequences are SGHTA and FQGNSA. CDR3 sequence: CASILAGYEQFF. The CDR3 DNA follows: TGTGCCAGCATCTTAGCGGGCTACGAGCAGTTCTTC.

This clonotype was recorded at least ten times. A read error may account for a junction end that differs from germline. V gene TRBV11-2 combines with J gene TRBJ1-1, with a weak D call TRBD1 (6 bases). Germline V CDR1 and CDR2: SGHAT, FQNNGV. The CDR3 totals 15 residues. CDR3 sequence (DNA): TGTGCCAGCAGCGCCCAAACAGGGTCGAACACTGAAGCTCTCTTT. Translating it yields CASSAQTGSNTEALF.

In this sample, this clonotype turned up many times. The rearrangement links TRBV5-1 to TRBJ1-1, with a possible D match to TRBD1 (5 bases). Trimming took off 3 bases at V and 4 bases at J, with 16 bases between the two ends. The CDR3 runs to 15 residues. CDR1 is SGHRS, CDR2 YFSETQ, per germline. Here the CDR3 reads CASSSGGTAGTEAFF. The CDR3 DNA reads TGCGCCAGCAGCTCGGGTGGGACGGCGGGCACTGAAGCTTTCTTT.